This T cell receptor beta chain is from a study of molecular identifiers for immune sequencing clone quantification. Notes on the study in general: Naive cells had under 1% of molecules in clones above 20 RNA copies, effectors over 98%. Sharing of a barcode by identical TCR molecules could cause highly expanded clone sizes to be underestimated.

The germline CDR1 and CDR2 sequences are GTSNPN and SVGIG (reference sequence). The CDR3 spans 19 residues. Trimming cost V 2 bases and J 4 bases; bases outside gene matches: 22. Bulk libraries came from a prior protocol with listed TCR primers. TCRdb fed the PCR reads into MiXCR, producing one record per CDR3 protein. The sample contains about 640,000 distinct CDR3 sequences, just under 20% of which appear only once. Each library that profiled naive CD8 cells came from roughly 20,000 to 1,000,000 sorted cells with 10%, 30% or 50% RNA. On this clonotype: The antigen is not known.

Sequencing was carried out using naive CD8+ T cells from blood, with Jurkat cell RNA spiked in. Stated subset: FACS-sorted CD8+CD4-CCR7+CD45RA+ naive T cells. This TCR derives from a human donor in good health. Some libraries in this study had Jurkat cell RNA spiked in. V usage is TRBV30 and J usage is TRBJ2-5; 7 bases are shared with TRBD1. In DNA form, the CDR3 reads TGTGCCTGGAGTCCGAATAGGGGGCGCGATGGGTACTGGCCAGAGACCCAGTACTTC. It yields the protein CAWSPNRGRDGYWPETQYF.